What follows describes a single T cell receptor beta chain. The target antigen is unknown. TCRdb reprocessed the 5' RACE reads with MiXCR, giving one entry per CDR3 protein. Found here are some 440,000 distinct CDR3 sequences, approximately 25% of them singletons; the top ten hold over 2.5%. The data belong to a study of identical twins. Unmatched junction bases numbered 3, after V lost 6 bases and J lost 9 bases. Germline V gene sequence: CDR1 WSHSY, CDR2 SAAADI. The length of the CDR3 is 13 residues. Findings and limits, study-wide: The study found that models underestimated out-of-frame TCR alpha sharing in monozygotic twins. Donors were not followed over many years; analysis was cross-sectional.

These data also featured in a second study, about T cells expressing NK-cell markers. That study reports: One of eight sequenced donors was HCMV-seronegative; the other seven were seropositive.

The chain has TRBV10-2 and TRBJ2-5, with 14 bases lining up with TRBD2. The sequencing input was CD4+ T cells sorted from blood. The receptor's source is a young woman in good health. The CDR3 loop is CASRGTSGRSQYF. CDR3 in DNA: TGCGCCAGCAGGGGGACTAGCGGGAGATCCCAGTACTTC.